This paragraph covers one T cell receptor (beta chain) sequence. This clone was recorded once. Its antigen remains unidentified. Base qualities were left out, and no much larger clone turns up one base away. The data were taken from a study of blood T cell repertoires in COVID-19 (dated by TCRdb to 2020 to 2022). With regard to the full study: The collaborator samples originated in the United States, Italy and Spain and spanned the acute and convalescent phases of COVID-19. The material from the prospective study consisted of cDNA or gDNA derived from T cells, B-cell-depleted T cells, or PBMCs. Deeply sampled blood TCRbeta repertoires from subjects exposed to, actively infected with, or recovered from COVID-19 were included in the dataset. A freely available public database, intended as a resource for researchers studying the immune response to SARS-CoV-2, is where the repertoires were released. Samples came from the ongoing ImmuneRACE study (first 160 participants) plus 1,254 subjects from 6 global collaborators. Sample metadata almost always included a de-identified subject ID, COVID-19 status, age in years and sex. Where HLA class I and class II types were available, the types were taken from metadata supplied by the sample provider, not from assay-based typing. Points the paper makes about the study in general: The quantity of clinical and demographic metadata differed by source and by participant and was supplied without curation.

Looking up the germline V gene (reference sequence) yields CDR1 LGHDT and CDR2 YNNKEL. Germline trimming amounts to 3 bases on V and 13 bases on J, with 13 as the count of junction bases outside the gene matches. There are 16 amino acids in the CDR3, from cysteine to phenylalanine inclusive. Only CDR3 DNA is held: 48 bases, read in frame from base 1. Each collaborating institution followed its own protocols to collect whole blood in K2EDTA tubes. For TCRbeta analysis, collaborators shipped samples as frozen whole blood, isolated PBMCs, or DNA extracted from either of those sample types. TCRbeta CDR3 regions were amplified from genomic DNA by means of the immunoSEQ Assay, a bias-controlled multiplex PCR. Turning to the authors' computational methods: The number of nucleated cells in each sample was estimated from the amplification of reference gene primers within the assay. To quantify the absolute abundance of each unique TCRbeta CDR3 rearrangement, sequence reads were collapsed and filtered. For each sample, productive Simpson clonality was calculated as the square root of Simpson's diversity index over productive rearrangements. TCRdb retrieved this table from immuneACCESS and kept in-frame rearrangements only. Not all clones are present; in checked studies, unresolved V genes account for under half, and no reason is known for the remainder. The D gene and trimming were derived from the DNA, and the V and J assignments and clone size from that table. A total of 650,000 to 800,000 clones appear in this sample, 90% of them only once. The ten largest clones capture about 0.24% of the sample.

This TCR derives from a woman aged 18-29 years with acute or convalescent COVID-19. Sequencing was carried out using peripheral blood. Recombination joined TRBV3-1 (or the pseudogene TRBV3-2) with TRBJ2-1, with 12 bases in between that match TRBD2. The CDR3 region: CASSHLLAGGPGGQFF. The nucleotides are TGTGCCAGCAGCCACCTACTAGCGGGGGGCCCAGGCGGCCAGTTCTTC.